Sequencing of this T cell receptor beta chain was carried out in a study of identical twins. Study-level findings and limits: Models underpredicted monozygotic twin sharing of out-of-frame TCR alpha. Memory repertoires lacked the insertion deficit that abundant cord blood beta clonotypes showed.

Healthy Caucasians made up all donors. V was pared by 4 bases and J by 5 bases, with 10 bases between. Germline V gives CDR1 MGHRA, CDR2 YSYEKL. This CDR3 spans 13 amino acids. A universal primer binding site was introduced by template switching. The final cDNA contained unique molecular identifiers. TCRdb processed the 5' RACE reads anew with MiXCR; each CDR3 protein has one entry. The sample yields under 400,000 distinct CDR3 sequences, approximately 8.7% seen once. In regard to this clonotype: Its antigen is unidentified.

The sequenced sample consisted of naive T cells sorted from blood. This sequence originates from a woman aged 50 to 60 in good health. The genes are TRBV4-1 and TRBJ2-3; D is ambiguous. DNA of the CDR3: TGCGCCAGCAGCCGGCTCCCCGAAGATACGCAGTATTTT. Protein sequence: CASSRLPEDTQYF.